This TCR beta chain appears in the sequencing data of a study of post-analysis software for immune sequencing data. Looking at the study overall: The study covered relapsing-remitting, secondary progressive and progressive-relapsing courses of multiple sclerosis.

Carried by the TCR beta cDNA libraries were unique molecular identifiers. Each CDR3 protein gets one entry after TCRdb re-called the PCR reads with MiXCR. The sample records about 760,000 distinct CDR3 sequences, roughly 29% being singletons. Concerning this clonotype: What it recognizes is unknown.

Findings and limits, study-wide: In multiple sclerosis, normalized Chao1 diversity was significantly below that of controls.

Sequencing used blood. The clonotype was recovered from a girl aged 10-17 years with multiple sclerosis.

The CDR3 protein is CASSPRDGEAFF. The CDR3 region has the DNA TGCGCCAGCAGCCCTAGGGACGGTGAAGCTTTCTTT. The rearrangement links TRBV5-1 to TRBJ1-1, with D possibly TRBD1 on 5 matching bases. Trimming pared 4 bases from V and 7 bases from J, leaving 11 bases between. This CDR3 contains 12 residues. Germline-derived CDR1 and CDR2 are SGHRS and YFSETQ.